The TCR beta chain under discussion was sequenced for a study of shared clonotypes between healthy human individuals. Sequencing was performed with immunoSEQ multiplex PCR; in TCRdb, only in-frame clones are kept and a portion is missing. Of millions of clones listed, about 95% are singletons. Naive CD8 cells were CD45RO-negative, positively selected for CCR7, excluding terminally differentiated effector memory CD45RA+ cells. V was clipped by 0 bases and J by 2 bases; unmatched bases: 3. CDR1 and CDR2 from the germline V gene are MNHEY and SMNVEV (reference sequence). This CDR3 has 16 residues. The sequenced sample consisted of naive CD8+ T cells sorted from blood. The clonotype comes from a man younger than 35 in good health. V usage is TRBV27 and J usage is TRBJ2-1, with 8 bases lining up with TRBD2. The CDR3 is CASSLSSGSAYNEQFF. In nucleotides, the CDR3 is TGTGCCAGCAGTTTATCAAGCGGGAGCGCCTACAATGAGCAGTTCTTC.